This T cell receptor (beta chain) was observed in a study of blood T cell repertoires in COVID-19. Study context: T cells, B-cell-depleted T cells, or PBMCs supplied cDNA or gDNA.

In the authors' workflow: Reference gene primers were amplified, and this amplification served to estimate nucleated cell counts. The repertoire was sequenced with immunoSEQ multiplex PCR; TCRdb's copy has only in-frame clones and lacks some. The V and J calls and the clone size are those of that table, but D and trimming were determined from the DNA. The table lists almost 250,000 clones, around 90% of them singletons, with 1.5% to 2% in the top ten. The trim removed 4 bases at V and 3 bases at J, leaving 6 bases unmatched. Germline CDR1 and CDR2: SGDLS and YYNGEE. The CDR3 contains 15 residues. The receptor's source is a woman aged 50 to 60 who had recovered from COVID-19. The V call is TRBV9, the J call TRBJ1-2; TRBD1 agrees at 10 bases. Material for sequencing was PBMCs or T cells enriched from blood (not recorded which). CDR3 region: CASSITGQGYYGYTF. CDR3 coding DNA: TGTGCCAGCAGCATCACGGGACAGGGGTACTATGGCTACACCTTC.